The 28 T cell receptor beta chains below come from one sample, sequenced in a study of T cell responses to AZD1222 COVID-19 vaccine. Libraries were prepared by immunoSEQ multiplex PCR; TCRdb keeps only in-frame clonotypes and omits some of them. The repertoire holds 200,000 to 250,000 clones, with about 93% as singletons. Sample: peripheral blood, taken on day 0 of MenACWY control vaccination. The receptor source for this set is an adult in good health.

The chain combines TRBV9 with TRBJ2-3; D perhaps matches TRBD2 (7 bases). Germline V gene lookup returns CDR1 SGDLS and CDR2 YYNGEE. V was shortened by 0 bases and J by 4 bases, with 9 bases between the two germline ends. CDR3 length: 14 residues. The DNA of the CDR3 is TGTGCCAGCAGCGTAGGGGGGGGCGCAGATACGCAGTATTTT. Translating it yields CASSVGGGADTQYF.

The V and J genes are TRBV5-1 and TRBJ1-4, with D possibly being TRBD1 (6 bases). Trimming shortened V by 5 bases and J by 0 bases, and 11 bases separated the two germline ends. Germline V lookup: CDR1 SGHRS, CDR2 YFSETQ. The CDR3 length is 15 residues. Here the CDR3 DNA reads TGCGCCAGCAGGAGGACAGTAGCAACTAATGAAAAACTGTTTTTT. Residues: CASRRTVATNEKLFF. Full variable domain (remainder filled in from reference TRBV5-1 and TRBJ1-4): KAGVTQTPRYLIKTRGQQVTLSCSPISGHRSVSWYQQTPGQGLQFLFEYFSETQRNKGNFPGRFSGRQFSNSRSEMNVSTLELGDSALYLCASRRTVATNEKLFFGSGTQLSVL.

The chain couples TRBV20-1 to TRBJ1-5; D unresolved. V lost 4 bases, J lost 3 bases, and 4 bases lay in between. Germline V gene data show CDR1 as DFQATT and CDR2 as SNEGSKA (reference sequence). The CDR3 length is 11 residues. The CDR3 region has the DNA TGCAGTGCTACCCACAATCAGCCCCAGCATTTT. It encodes CSATHNQPQHF.

The CDR3 sequence is CASSQDWRGGGTGELFF. CDR3 DNA: TGTGCCAGCAGCCAAGATTGGCGCGGGGGGGGCACCGGGGAGCTGTTTTTT. The V gene is TRBV3-1 (or the pseudogene TRBV3-2), the J gene TRBJ2-2; the match to TRBD2 covers 9 bases. Germline CDR1 and CDR2: LGHDT and YNNKEL (reference sequence). There are 17 residues in the CDR3. J gave up 4 bases and V 0 bases, and 6 bases lay outside the gene matches.

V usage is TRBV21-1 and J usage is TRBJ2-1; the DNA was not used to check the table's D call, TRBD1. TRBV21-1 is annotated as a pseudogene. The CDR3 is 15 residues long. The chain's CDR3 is CASSIRTFLVNEQFF. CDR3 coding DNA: TGTGCCAGCAGCATAAGGACATTCCTGGTCAATGAGCAGTTCTTC.

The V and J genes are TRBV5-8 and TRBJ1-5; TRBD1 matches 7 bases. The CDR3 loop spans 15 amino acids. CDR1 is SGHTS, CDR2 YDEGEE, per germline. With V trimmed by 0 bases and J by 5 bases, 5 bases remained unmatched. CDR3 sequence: CASSLAVTGYQPQHF. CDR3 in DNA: TGTGCCAGCAGCTTGGCCGTGACAGGGTATCAGCCCCAGCATTTT.

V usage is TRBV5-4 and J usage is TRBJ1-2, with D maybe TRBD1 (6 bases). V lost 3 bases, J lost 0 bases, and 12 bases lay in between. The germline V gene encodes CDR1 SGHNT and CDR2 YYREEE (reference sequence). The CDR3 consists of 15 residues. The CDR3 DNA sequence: TGTGCCAGCAGCTCAATGGGGACATCTAACTATGGCTACACCTTC. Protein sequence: CASSSMGTSNYGYTF.

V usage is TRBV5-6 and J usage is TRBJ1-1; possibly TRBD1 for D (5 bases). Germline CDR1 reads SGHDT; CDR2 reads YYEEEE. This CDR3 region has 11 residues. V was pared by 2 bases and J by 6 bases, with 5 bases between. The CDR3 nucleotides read TGTGCCAGCAGCTTCAGGGCTGAAGCTTTCTTT. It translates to CASSFRAEAFF.

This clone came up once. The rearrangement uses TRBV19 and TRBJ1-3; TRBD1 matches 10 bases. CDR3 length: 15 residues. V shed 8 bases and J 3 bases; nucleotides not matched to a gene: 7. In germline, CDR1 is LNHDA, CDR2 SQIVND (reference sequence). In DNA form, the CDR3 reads TGTGCCAGTTCTAATGACAGGGGGCTTGGAAACACCATATATTTT. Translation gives CASSNDRGLGNTIYF.

The CDR3 bases are TGTGCCAGCAGCGCAGGGGCGAGGGGCTACACCTTC. Residues: CASSAGARGYTF. The chain joins TRBV9 to TRBJ1-2; tentative D call: TRBD1 (6 bases). The CDR3 runs 12 residues. V was trimmed by 3 bases and J by 8 bases, leaving 11 bases between them. Germline V gives CDR1 SGDLS, CDR2 YYNGEE.

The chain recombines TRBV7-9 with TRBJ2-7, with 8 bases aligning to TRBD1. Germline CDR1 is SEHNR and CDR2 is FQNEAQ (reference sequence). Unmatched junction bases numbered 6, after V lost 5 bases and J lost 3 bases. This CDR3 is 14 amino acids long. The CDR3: CASSAEQGGYEQYF. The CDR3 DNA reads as TGTGCCAGCAGCGCCGAACAGGGGGGCTACGAGCAGTACTTC.

The CDR3 is CASSESLTAAYGYTF. The CDR3 coding sequence is TGTGCCAGCAGTGAATCCTTAACAGCGGCATATGGCTACACCTTC. The chain links TRBV6-1 to TRBJ1-2; D remains unclear. CDR1 and CDR2 from the germline V gene are MNHNS and SASEGT. The CDR3 has 15 amino acids. V was clipped by 2 bases and J by 5 bases, with 15 bases between them.

CDR3 sequence: CASEDRAREKLFF. The CDR3 nucleotides read TGTGCCAGTGAAGACAGGGCTCGGGAAAAACTGTTTTTT. The chain links TRBV19 to TRBJ1-4, with 7 nucleotides matching TRBD1. The J segment lost 8 bases and the V segment lost 8 bases, leaving 8 bases of the junction unmatched. Germline loops: CDR1 LNHDA, CDR2 SQIVND (reference sequence). This CDR3 spans 13 amino acids.

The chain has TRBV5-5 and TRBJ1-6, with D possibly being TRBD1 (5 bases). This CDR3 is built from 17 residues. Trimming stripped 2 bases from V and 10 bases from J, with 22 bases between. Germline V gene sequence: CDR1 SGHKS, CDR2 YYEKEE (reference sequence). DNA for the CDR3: TGTGCCAGCAGCTTACTCACCGGGGGAGGGGCCAAGTCACCCCTCCACTTT. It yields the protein CASSLLTGGGAKSPLHF.

The DNA for the CDR3 is TGTGCCAGCACGAAACAGGGTACAGCTAACTATGGCTACACCTTC. It encodes CASTKQGTANYGYTF. The V gene is TRBV2, the J gene TRBJ1-2; maybe TRBD1 (6 bases). The germline gives CDR1 SNHLY, CDR2 FYNNEI. The CDR3 length is 15 residues. V was pared by 7 bases and J by 0 bases, with 15 bases between. The full variable domain, completed using reference TRBV2 and TRBJ1-2, is EPEVTQTPSHQVTQMGQEVILRCVPISNHLYFYWYRQILGQKVEFLVSFYNNEISEKSEIFDDQFSVERPDGSNFTLKIRSTKLEDSAMYFCASTKQGTANYGYTFGSGTRLTVV.

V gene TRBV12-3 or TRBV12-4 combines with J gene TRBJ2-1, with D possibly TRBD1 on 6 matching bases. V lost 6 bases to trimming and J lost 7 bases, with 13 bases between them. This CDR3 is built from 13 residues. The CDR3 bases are TGTGCCAGCAGCCCAGACAGGAAGAATGAGCAGTTCTTC. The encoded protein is CASSPDRKNEQFF.

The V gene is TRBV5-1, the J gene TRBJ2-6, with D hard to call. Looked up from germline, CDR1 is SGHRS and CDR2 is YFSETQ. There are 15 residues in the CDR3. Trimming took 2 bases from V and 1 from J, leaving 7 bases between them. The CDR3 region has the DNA TGCGCCAGCAGCTTAGTAGGATCTGGGGCCAACGTCCTGACTTTC. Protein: CASSLVGSGANVLTF. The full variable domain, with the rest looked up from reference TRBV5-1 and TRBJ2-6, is KAGVTQTPRYLIKTRGQQVTLSCSPISGHRSVSWYQQTPGQGLQFLFEYFSETQRNKGNFPGRFSGRQFSNSRSEMNVSTLELGDSALYLCASSLVGSGANVLTFGAGSRLTVL.

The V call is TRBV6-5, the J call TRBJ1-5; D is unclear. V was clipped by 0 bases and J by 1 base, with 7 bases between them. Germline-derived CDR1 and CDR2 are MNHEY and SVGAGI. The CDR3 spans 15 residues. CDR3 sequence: CASSYSKRSNQPQHF. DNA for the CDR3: TGTGCCAGCAGTTACTCGAAACGAAGCAATCAGCCCCAGCATTTT.

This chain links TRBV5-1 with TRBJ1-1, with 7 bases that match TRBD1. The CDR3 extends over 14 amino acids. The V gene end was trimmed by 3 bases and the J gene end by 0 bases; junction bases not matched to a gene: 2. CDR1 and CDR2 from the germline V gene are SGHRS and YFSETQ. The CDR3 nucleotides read TGCGCCAGCAGCTCGGGACAGATGAACACTGAAGCTTTCTTT. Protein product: CASSSGQMNTEAFF.

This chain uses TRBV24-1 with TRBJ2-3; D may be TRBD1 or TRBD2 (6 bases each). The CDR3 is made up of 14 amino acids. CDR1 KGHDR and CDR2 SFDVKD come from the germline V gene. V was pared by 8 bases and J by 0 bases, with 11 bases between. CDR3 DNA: TGTGCCACCAACCCGGGGGCAAGCACAGATACGCAGTATTTT. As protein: CATNPGASTDTQYF.

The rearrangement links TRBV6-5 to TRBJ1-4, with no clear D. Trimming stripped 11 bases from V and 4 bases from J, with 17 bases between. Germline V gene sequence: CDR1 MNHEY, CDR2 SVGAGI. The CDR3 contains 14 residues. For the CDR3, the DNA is TGTGCCTCAATCGGGGAGTCGGGTAATGAAAAACTGTTTTTT. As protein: CASIGESGNEKLFF.

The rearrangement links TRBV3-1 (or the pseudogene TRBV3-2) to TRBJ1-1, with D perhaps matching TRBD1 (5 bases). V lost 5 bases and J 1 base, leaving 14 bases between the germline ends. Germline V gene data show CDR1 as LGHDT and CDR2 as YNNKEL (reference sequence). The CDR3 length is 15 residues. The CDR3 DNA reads TGTGCCAGCAGCACTGCAGGGAGAGGGAACACTGAAGCTTTCTTT. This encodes CASSTAGRGNTEAFF.

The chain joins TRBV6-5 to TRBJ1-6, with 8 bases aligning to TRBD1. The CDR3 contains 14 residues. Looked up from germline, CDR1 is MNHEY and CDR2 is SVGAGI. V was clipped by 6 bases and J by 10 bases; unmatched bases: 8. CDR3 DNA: TGTGCCAGCAGATATGACAGGGGAAAATCACCCCTCCACTTT. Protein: CASRYDRGKSPLHF.

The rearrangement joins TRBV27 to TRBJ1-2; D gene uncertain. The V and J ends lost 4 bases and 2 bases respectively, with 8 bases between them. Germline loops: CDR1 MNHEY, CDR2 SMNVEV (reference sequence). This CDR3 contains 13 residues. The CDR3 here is CASSSTANYGYTF. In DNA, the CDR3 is TGTGCCAGCAGTTCGACCGCGAACTATGGCTACACCTTC.

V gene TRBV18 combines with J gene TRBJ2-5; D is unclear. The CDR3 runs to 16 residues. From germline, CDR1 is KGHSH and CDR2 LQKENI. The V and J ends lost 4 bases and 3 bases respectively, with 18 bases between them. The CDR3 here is CASSRYRQQKEETQYF. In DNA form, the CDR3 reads TGTGCCAGCTCACGGTATCGGCAGCAGAAGGAAGAGACCCAGTACTTC.

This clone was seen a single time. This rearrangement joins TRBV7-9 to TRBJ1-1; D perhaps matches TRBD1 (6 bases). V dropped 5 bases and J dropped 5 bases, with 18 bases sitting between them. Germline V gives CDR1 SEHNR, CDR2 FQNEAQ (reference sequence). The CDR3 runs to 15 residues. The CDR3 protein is CASSKTTGLETEAFF. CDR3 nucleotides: TGTGCCAGCAGCAAAACAACAGGGCTGGAAACTGAAGCTTTCTTT.

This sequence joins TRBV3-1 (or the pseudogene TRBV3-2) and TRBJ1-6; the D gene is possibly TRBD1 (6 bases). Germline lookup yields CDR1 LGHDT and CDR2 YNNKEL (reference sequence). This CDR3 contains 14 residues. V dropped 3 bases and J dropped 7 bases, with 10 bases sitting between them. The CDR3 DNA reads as TGTGCCAGCAGCCATAGGACAGAGAATTCACCCCTCCACTTT. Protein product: CASSHRTENSPLHF.

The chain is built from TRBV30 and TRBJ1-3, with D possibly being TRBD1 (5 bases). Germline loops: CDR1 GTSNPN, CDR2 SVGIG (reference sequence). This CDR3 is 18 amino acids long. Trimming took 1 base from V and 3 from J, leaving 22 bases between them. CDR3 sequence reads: CAWSAKELFGTLGNTIYF. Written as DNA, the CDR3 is TGTGCCTGGAGTGCGAAGGAGCTCTTCGGGACCCTTGGAAACACCATATATTTT.